The 21 T cell receptor beta chains given below trace back to one sample, sequenced in a study of human T cells and chemical hapten exposure (dated by TCRdb to the early 2020s). The time point label here, explained by the study, means: patch test 1, 2 weeks after DPC sensitization. Read against the paper, the sample's treatment or condition label means: therapeutic diphenylcyclopropenone sensitization with weekly scalp DPC. The library was made by RACE. The sample was run on a NextSeq 500. TCRdb trimmed public reads at Q25 via fastp, called clones via MiXCR and kept in-frame beta chains. Each CDR3 protein gets just one entry, which takes the most common genes and DNA from the rows behind it. The sample table lists some 380,000 distinct CDR3 sequences, nearly 5% of them with a count of one. Under 3% of the sample is held by the ten biggest clonotypes. Sequencing was performed on whole blood, taken in connection with sensitization to the hapten diphenylcyclopropenone (DPC). These receptors were taken from a woman in her forties or fifties with alopecia areata. Some clones in this sample may be carry-over from other donors' samples.

The chain carries TRBV12-3 or TRBV12-4 and TRBJ2-7; tentative D call: TRBD2 (5 bases). This CDR3 is built from 13 residues. The V end lost 3 bases, the J end lost 5 bases, and 11 bases lay between the germline ends. In nucleotides, the CDR3 is TGTGCCAGCAGTTTTTCGGGGATCCACGAGCAGTACTTC. Amino acid sequence: CASSFSGIHEQYF.

The table lists this clonotype with many counts. This chain connects TRBV5-5 to TRBJ2-1; D is uncertain. Between the trimmed V and J ends, which lost 4 bases and 4 bases, there was a span of 24 bases. Germline CDR1 is SGHKS and CDR2 is YYEKEE (reference sequence). The CDR3 is 18 residues long. CDR3 nucleotides: TGTGCCAGCAGCCCATCCCCGCCTACTACCAGTTTTTACAATGAGCAGTTCTTC. Translating gives CASSPSPPTTSFYNEQFF.

This clonotype has more than one count but fewer than ten. The chain couples TRBV4-2 to TRBJ2-6, with D uncertain. Germline loops: CDR1 LGHNA, CDR2 YNFKEQ. The CDR3 covers 15 residues. V lost 0 bases and J 11 bases, leaving 14 bases between the germline ends. The CDR3 DNA reads TGTGCCAGCAGCCAAGATCCCCCGCCCCTCGACGTCCTGACTTTC. Translation gives CASSQDPPPLDVLTF.

This clonotype occurred many times. This chain connects TRBV20-1 to TRBJ1-4; possible D gene TRBD1, 5 bases. V lost 7 bases to trimming and J lost 8 bases, with 14 bases between them. This CDR3 comprises 12 residues. Germline assignment: CDR1 DFQATT and CDR2 SNEGSKA (reference sequence). The CDR3 spells CSVRQGREKLFF. CDR3 DNA sequence: TGCAGTGTTCGGCAGGGTCGAGAAAAACTGTTTTTT.

This clonotype was detected ten times or more. This rearrangement joins TRBV6-2 or TRBV6-3 to TRBJ2-7; 7 nucleotides line up with TRBD2. The CDR3 length is 17 residues. Trimming removed 2 bases from V and 2 bases from J; junction bases left unmatched: 12. CDR1 is MNHEY, CDR2 SVGEGT, per germline. CDR3 nucleotides: TGTGCCAGCAGTTACGTTCTCTCCGGGACTACCACCTACGAGCAGTACTTC. Its translation: CASSYVLSGTTTYEQYF.

This chain joins TRBV24-1 and TRBJ1-5; possible D gene TRBD1, 5 bases. CDR1 is KGHDR and CDR2 is SFDVKD in the germline V gene. The CDR3 consists of 16 residues. Trimming removed 8 bases at V and 5 bases at J, with 21 bases between. The CDR3 reads CATKHCRDERDQPQHF. The CDR3, as DNA: TGTGCCACCAAGCACTGCCGGGACGAGAGGGATCAGCCCCAGCATTTT.

This clonotype was seen ten or more times. The gene calls are TRBV11-2 and TRBJ2-3; the D is unclear. V was cut by 0 bases and J by 12 bases, with 13 bases left in between. Per germline, CDR1 SGHAT and CDR2 FQNNGV. The CDR3 length is 13 residues. The CDR3 sequence is CASSLEPQRKQYF. CDR3 sequence (DNA): TGTGCCAGCAGCTTAGAACCCCAGCGTAAACAGTATTTT.

This clonotype was detected ten times or more. This sequence joins TRBV7-7 and TRBJ2-7; no firm D call. CDR1 and CDR2 from the germline V gene are SSHAT and FNYEAQ (reference sequence). V lost 3 bases and J 3 bases, leaving 9 bases between the germline ends. CDR3 length: 13 residues. In DNA form, the CDR3 reads TGTGCCAGCAGCTTGGACCGCGGCTACGAGCAGTACTTC. This encodes CASSLDRGYEQYF.

The chain recombines TRBV5-6 with TRBJ1-2, with D uncertain. V dropped 3 bases and J dropped 7 bases, with 16 bases sitting between them. CDR1 and CDR2 (germline): SGHDT, YYEEEE. The CDR3 extends over 14 amino acids. CDR3 in amino acids: CASSYGSDSLGYTF. CDR3 nucleotide sequence: TGTGCCAGCAGCTACGGTTCCGATTCGCTTGGCTACACCTTC.

Ten or more counts support this clonotype. The rearrangement uses TRBV12-3 or TRBV12-4 and TRBJ1-1; possibly TRBD1 for D (6 bases). The CDR3 contains 13 residues. V lost 6 bases and J lost 5, with 13 bases in between. CDR3 region: CASSFGGGTEAFF. The CDR3 bases are TGTGCCAGCAGCTTTGGGGGCGGGACTGAAGCTTTCTTT.

This clonotype was seen at least ten times. The chain combines TRBV13 with TRBJ2-7; D uncertain. Germline CDR1 and CDR2: PRHDT and FYEKMQ (reference sequence). The V end was cut by 4 bases, the J end by 6 bases, with 16 bases between. This CDR3 spans 14 amino acids. The CDR3 DNA follows: TGTGCCAGCAGCTCGGCGCGGTCCATCATCGAGCAGTACTTC. The encoded protein is CASSSARSIIEQYF.

The chain couples TRBV20-1 to TRBJ1-2, with TRBD1 matching 8 bases. The V gene end was trimmed by 3 bases and the J gene end by 3 bases; junction bases not matched to a gene: 9. Germline lookup yields CDR1 DFQATT and CDR2 SNEGSKA (reference sequence). The CDR3 sequence is 15 residues long. As DNA, the CDR3 is TGCAGTGCTAGCCAATCAGGGGGCGTAGACTATGGCTACACCTTC. The encoded protein is CSASQSGGVDYGYTF.

In its sample, this clonotype was seen many times. CDR3 loop: CASTLRGVSREQYF. CDR3 bases: TGTGCCAGCACCCTCCGGGGGGTGTCTAGGGAGCAGTACTTC. The chain joins TRBV28 to TRBJ2-7; 7 nucleotides align to TRBD2. The CDR3 runs 14 residues. Unmatched junction bases numbered 13, after V lost 7 bases and J lost 7 bases. Germline V lookup: CDR1 MDHEN, CDR2 SYDVKM.

V is TRBV5-1 and J is TRBJ2-5; maybe TRBD1 (5 bases). Looked up from germline, CDR1 is SGHRS and CDR2 is YFSETQ. V was shortened by 4 bases and J by 2 bases, with 12 bases between the two germline ends. This CDR3 comprises 14 residues. The CDR3 spells CASSTWSGQETQYF. The CDR3 DNA reads as TGCGCCAGCAGCACGTGGTCAGGGCAAGAGACCCAGTACTTC. The full variable domain, its missing parts supplied by reference TRBV5-1 and TRBJ2-5, is KAGVTQTPRYLIKTRGQQVTLSCSPISGHRSVSWYQQTPGQGLQFLFEYFSETQRNKGNFPGRFSGRQFSNSRSEMNVSTLELGDSALYLCASSTWSGQETQYFGPGTRLLVL.

This clonotype appeared many times. The rearrangement uses TRBV7-9 and TRBJ1-5; 7 bases line up with TRBD1. This CDR3 region has 14 residues. V trimming: 5 bases; J trimming: 12 bases; junction bases outside the gene matches: 13. CDR1 is SEHNR, CDR2 FQNEAQ, per germline (reference sequence). The chain's CDR3 is CASSAMEGAGLQHF. For the CDR3, the DNA is TGTGCCAGCAGCGCCATGGAGGGGGCTGGGCTCCAGCATTTT. The full variable domain, rest sourced from reference TRBV7-9 and TRBJ1-5, is DTGVSQNPRHKITKRGQNVTFRCDPISEHNRLYWYRQTLGQGPEFLTYFQNEAQLEKSRLLSDRFSAERPKGSFSTLEIQRTEQGDSAMYLCASSAMEGAGLQHFGDGTRLSIL.

There are a few counts of this clonotype. In DNA form, the CDR3 reads TGTGCCAGCAGCTTAGACAGGGTCAGCAATCAGCCCCAGCATTTT. Translating gives CASSLDRVSNQPQHF. The genes are TRBV7-8 and TRBJ1-5; tentatively, D is TRBD1 (6 bases). The CDR3 is 15 amino acids. Trimming pared 1 base from V and 1 base from J, leaving 8 bases between. From germline, CDR1 is SGHVS and CDR2 FQNEAQ. Drawing the rest from reference TRBV7-8 and TRBJ1-5, the complete variable domain is GAGVSQSPRYKVAKRGQDVALRCDPISGHVSLFWYQQALGQGPEFLTYFQNEAQLDKSGLPSDRFFAERPEGSVSTLKIQRTQQEDSAVYLCASSLDRVSNQPQHFGDGTRLSIL.

This clonotype has a count of ten or more. The chain recombines TRBV2 with TRBJ1-5; tentatively, D is TRBD1 (5 bases). The CDR3 is 14 amino acids. Trimming pared 2 bases from V and 2 bases from J, leaving 7 bases between. Germline CDR1 is SNHLY and CDR2 is FYNNEI. The CDR3 region has the DNA TGTGCCAGCAGTGAACTGGGACGCAATCAGCCCCAGCATTTT. It yields the protein CASSELGRNQPQHF.

Many counts were recorded for this clonotype. The chain recombines TRBV4-3 with TRBJ1-2; D is unclear. The CDR3 has 13 amino acids. Trimming removed 4 bases from V and 6 bases from J, with 12 bases in between. The germline CDR1 and CDR2 sequences are LGHNA and YSLEER. DNA of the CDR3: TGCGCCAGCAGCCGGACGGATGAGAATGGCTACACCTTC. It specifies CASSRTDENGYTF.

The rearrangement links TRBV11-2 to TRBJ1-1, with a weak D call TRBD1 (6 bases). Germline CDR1 is SGHAT and CDR2 is FQNNGV. The length of the CDR3 is 15 residues. With 7 bases removed from V and 1 base from J, the gap between germline ends came to 16 bases. CDR3 sequence reads: CASIRRIGGNTEAFF. The CDR3 bases are TGTGCCAGCATCCGCAGGATAGGGGGGAACACTGAAGCTTTCTTT.

This clonotype was observed at least ten times. J is TRBJ2-3 and V is TRBV12-3 or TRBV12-4; maybe TRBD1 (5 bases). Trimming shortened V by 1 base and J by 14 bases, and 13 bases separated the two germline ends. The CDR3 consists of 12 residues. The CDR3 sequence: CASSLGGMPPYF. The CDR3 DNA reads TGTGCCAGCAGTTTAGGGGGCATGCCTCCGTATTTT.

This clonotype was seen at least ten times. The chain employs TRBV4-1 and TRBJ1-1; a weak D match, TRBD1 (5 bases). The germline gives CDR1 MGHRA, CDR2 YSYEKL. CDR3 length: 15 residues. The V end was cut by 4 bases, the J end by 8 bases, with 20 bases between. The CDR3 sequence: CASSLSGTARREAFF. The CDR3 DNA sequence: TGCGCCAGCAGCCTATCCGGGACGGCGAGAAGGGAAGCTTTCTTT.